Below are 14 T cell receptor beta chains sequenced from a single sample in a study of PD-1 blockade in classical Hodgkin lymphoma. This table comes from immunoSEQ multiplex PCR, and its TCRdb copy is limited to in-frame clones, with some not included. Of 50,000 or so clones listed, around 78% were seen once; the top ten hold approximately 16%. Every patient was affected by relapse after autologous stem cell transplantation, while exposure to brentuximab vedotin was not uniform. The sequenced sample was peripheral blood mononuclear cells (PBMCs), obtained before the second cycle of nivolumab. The receptors originated from a human donor with classical Hodgkin lymphoma.

In this sample, this clone turned up a few times. The chain employs TRBV6-1 and TRBJ2-7; maybe TRBD2 (6 bases). Trimming shortened V by 0 bases and J by 3 bases, and 12 bases separated the two germline ends. Germline V gene sequence: CDR1 MNHNS, CDR2 SASEGT. The CDR3 contains 15 residues. CDR3 in amino acids: CASSEASGVIYEQYF. CDR3 bases: TGTGCCAGCAGTGAAGCTTCGGGAGTCATCTACGAGCAGTACTTC.

The J gene is TRBJ1-2, the V gene TRBV5-6; D call uncertain. The CDR3 sequence is 14 residues long. Germline CDR1 is SGHDT and CDR2 is YYEEEE. The V end was cut by 2 bases, the J end by 4 bases, with 12 bases between. CDR3 DNA sequence: TGTGCCAGCAGCTTCTTCCCGGGAACCTATGGCTACACCTTC. It codes for CASSFFPGTYGYTF.

The V gene is TRBV25-1, the J gene TRBJ1-5, with D perhaps matching TRBD1 (6 bases). CDR1 and CDR2 (germline): MGHDK, SYGVNS. Trimming left V 5 bases short and J 6 bases short, with 14 bases between. The CDR3 loop spans 14 amino acids. The CDR3 nucleotides are TGTGCCAGCAGTTCACAGGGATTGGGTCAGCCCCAGCATTTT. Translation gives CASSSQGLGQPQHF. The variable domain in full, with the rest retrieved from reference TRBV25-1 and TRBJ1-5, is EADIYQTPRYLVIGTGKKITLECSQTMGHDKMYWYQQDPGMELHLIHYSYGVNSTEKGDLSSESTVSRIRTEHFPLTLESARPSHTSQYLCASSSQGLGQPQHFGDGTRLSIL.

The CDR3 bases are TGTGCCAGCAGTTTGTGGGACACCTGGAGCACCATATATTTT. Its protein product is CASSLWDTWSTIYF. V gene TRBV28 combines with J gene TRBJ1-3; the D gene is possibly TRBD1 (6 bases). The CDR3 is 14 amino acids. Trimming cost V 3 bases and J 9 bases, with 15 bases left between them. CDR1 is MDHEN, CDR2 SYDVKM, per germline.

The chain couples TRBV6-1 to TRBJ2-1; 7 nucleotides align to TRBD2. This CDR3 has 14 residues. Germline values: CDR1 MNHNS, CDR2 SASEGT. J gave up 8 bases and V 1 base, and 5 bases lay outside the gene matches. The CDR3, as DNA: TGTGCCAGCAGTGAAGTGGGGGGAGGGTATGAGCAGTTCTTC. Amino acids: CASSEVGGGYEQFF.

This clone was observed a single time. V usage is TRBV27 and J usage is TRBJ2-5; D unclear. Near its end, the DNA agrees better with TRBJ2-7, so the J call may be wrong. The germline V gene has CDR1 MNHEY and CDR2 SMNVEV (reference sequence). CDR3 length: 16 residues. CDR3 sequence reads: CASSSPGPKAAYEQYF. The CDR3 DNA follows: TGTGCCAGCAGTTCCCCCGGCCCGAAGGCCGCCTACGAGCAGTACTTC.

This chain joins TRBV6-5 and TRBJ1-1; D is unresolved. Germline V lookup: CDR1 MNHEY, CDR2 SVGAGI. This CDR3 is built from 9 residues. Trimming took 7 bases from V and 9 from J, leaving 6 bases between them. The CDR3 spells CASNLKAFF. CDR3 nucleotides: TGTGCCAGCAACCTGAAAGCTTTCTTT.

This rearrangement joins TRBV30 to TRBJ2-7; D remains ambiguous. The CDR3 sequence is 11 residues long. From germline, CDR1 is GTSNPN and CDR2 SVGIG (reference sequence). Trimming removed 3 bases at V and 4 bases at J, with 7 bases between. The CDR3 here is CAWSNPYEQYF. DNA of the CDR3: TGTGCCTGGAGCAATCCTTACGAGCAGTACTTC.

This clone was seen only a few times. This CDR3 is CASSPEGIVEQFF. DNA for the CDR3: TGCGCCAGCAGCCCCGAGGGGATCGTTGAGCAGTTCTTC. This sequence joins TRBV5-1 and TRBJ2-1, with D perhaps given as TRBD1 or TRBD2 (5 bases each). V shed 4 bases and J shed 9 bases, with 14 bases lying between them. CDR3 length: 13 residues. Germline V gene lookup returns CDR1 SGHRS and CDR2 YFSETQ.

Only one count was recorded for this clone. The chain is built from TRBV6-5 and TRBJ1-2; 8 positions agree with TRBD1. Germline V gives CDR1 MNHEY, CDR2 SVGAGI. CDR3 length: 13 residues. Trimming at V came to 5 bases and at J to 5 bases, leaving 4 bases not matched to a gene. CDR3 sequence (DNA): TGTGCCAGCAGTCGGACAGGGCTATATGGCTACACCTTC. It is translated as CASSRTGLYGYTF.

Many counts were recorded for this clone. The V call is TRBV9, the J call TRBJ2-5; D might be TRBD1 or TRBD2, each matching 5 bases. This CDR3 spans 14 amino acids. CDR1 is SGDLS, CDR2 YYNGEE, per germline. The V and J ends lost 4 bases and 0 bases respectively, with 10 bases between them. The CDR3 protein is CASSLRGDQETQYF. The CDR3 coding sequence is TGTGCCAGCAGCCTGAGGGGCGACCAAGAGACCCAGTACTTC. The full variable domain, in which reference TRBV9 and TRBJ2-5 provide the parts outside the CDR3, is DSGVTQTPKHLITATGQRVTLRCSPRSGDLSVYWYQQSLDQGLQFLIQYYNGEERAKGNILERFSAQQFPDLHSELNLSSLELGDSALYFCASSLRGDQETQYFGPGTRLLVL.

Points on this clone: Other DNA sequences of this sample code for an identical CDR3. In DNA, the CDR3 is TGTGCCTGGAGTGTTCGGTACGAGCAGTACTTC. This codes for CAWSVRYEQYF. The chain combines TRBV30 with TRBJ2-7; D is undetermined. Germline values: CDR1 GTSNPN, CDR2 SVGIG (reference sequence). CDR3 length: 11 amino acids. The germline V and J ends were trimmed by 0 bases and 4 bases, with 4 bases remaining between them.

The V and J genes are TRBV30 and TRBJ1-5; no definite D call. The V and J ends lost 2 bases and 6 bases respectively, with 11 bases between them. Germline values: CDR1 GTSNPN, CDR2 SVGIG (reference sequence). This CDR3 spans 13 amino acids. The DNA for the CDR3 is TGTGCCTGGAGTCCCACCTCGGGTCAGCCCCAGCATTTT. As protein: CAWSPTSGQPQHF.

The rearrangement uses TRBV5-1 and TRBJ2-3, with 7 bases identical to TRBD2. CDR1 and CDR2 (germline): SGHRS, YFSETQ. J gave up 2 bases and V 0 bases, and 6 bases lay outside the gene matches. CDR3 length: 16 amino acids. CDR3 in DNA: TGCGCCAGCAGCTTGGTTCCTAGCGGAACCACAGATACGCAGTATTTT. Translating it yields CASSLVPSGTTDTQYF.